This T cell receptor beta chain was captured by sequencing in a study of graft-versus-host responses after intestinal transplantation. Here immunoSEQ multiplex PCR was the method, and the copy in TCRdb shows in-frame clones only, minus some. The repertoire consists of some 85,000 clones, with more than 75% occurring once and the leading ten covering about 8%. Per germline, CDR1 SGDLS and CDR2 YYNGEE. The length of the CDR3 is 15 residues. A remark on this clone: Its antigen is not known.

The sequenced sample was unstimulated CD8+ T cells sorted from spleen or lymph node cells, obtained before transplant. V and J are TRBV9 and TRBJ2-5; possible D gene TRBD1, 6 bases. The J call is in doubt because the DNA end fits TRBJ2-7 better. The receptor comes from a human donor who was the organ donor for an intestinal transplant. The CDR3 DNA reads TGTGCCAGCAGCGCCGACCCCGGGACATTTTACGAGCAGTACTTC. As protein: CASSADPGTFYEQYF.